This passage covers 2 T cell receptor beta chains from one sample sequenced in a study of shared clonotypes between healthy human individuals. The protocol was immunoSEQ multiplex PCR, while the TCRdb copy is restricted to in-frame clones and leaves out a portion. Of about 510,000 clones detected, 90% to 97% appear once; the ten largest clones hold less than 0.06%. The sequencing input was naive CD4+ T cells sorted from blood. Subset reported: CD45RA+ positively selected. Receptors were obtained from a woman aged 25 to 39 in good health.

This clone was recorded once. The chain has TRBV9 and TRBJ2-5; D unresolved. V lost 0 bases and J 2 bases, leaving 5 bases between the germline ends. The CDR3 sequence is 13 residues long. The germline gives CDR1 SGDLS, CDR2 YYNGEE. CDR3 sequence: CASSVVPQETQYF. DNA for the CDR3: TGTGCCAGCAGCGTAGTCCCGCAAGAGACCCAGTACTTC.

The CDR3 here is CASSSITGVASYEQYF. The CDR3 DNA reads TGCGCCAGCAGCTCGATAACGGGAGTAGCTTCCTACGAGCAGTACTTC. The J gene is TRBJ2-7, the V gene TRBV5-1; a possible D gene is TRBD2 (6 bases). The length of the CDR3 is 16 residues. Germline CDR1 is SGHRS and CDR2 is YFSETQ. Deletions cut 3 bases from V and 1 base from J, with 17 bases between.